This T cell receptor (beta chain) was retrieved from a study of blood T cell repertoires in COVID-19. On the study more broadly: Whether acute or convalescent, the COVID-19 samples came from the United States, Italy and Spain.

Trimming cost V 6 bases and J 8 bases, with 16 bases left between them. This CDR3 contains 13 residues. Original processing methods: The assay estimated nucleated cells by amplifying reference gene primers. Here immunoSEQ multiplex PCR was the method, and the copy in TCRdb shows in-frame clones only, minus some. V and J calls and clone size are copied from that table; D and trimming were computed from the DNA. The sample lists roughly 190,000 clones, roughly 84% occurring once. Participants reported their clinical history, and cohort assignment relied on those reports. Each exposed participant met a COVID-19 case in the 2 weeks preceding study entry.

The receptor comes from a woman in her twenties or thirties who had been exposed to COVID-19. Sequencing was carried out using PBMCs or T cells enriched from blood (not recorded which). This chain links TRBV12-3 or TRBV12-4 with TRBJ1-2, with D possibly TRBD1 on 5 matching bases. As DNA, the CDR3 is TGTGCCAGCAGCACAGGTAACCCTGAGGGCTACACCTTC. The encoded protein is CASSTGNPEGYTF.